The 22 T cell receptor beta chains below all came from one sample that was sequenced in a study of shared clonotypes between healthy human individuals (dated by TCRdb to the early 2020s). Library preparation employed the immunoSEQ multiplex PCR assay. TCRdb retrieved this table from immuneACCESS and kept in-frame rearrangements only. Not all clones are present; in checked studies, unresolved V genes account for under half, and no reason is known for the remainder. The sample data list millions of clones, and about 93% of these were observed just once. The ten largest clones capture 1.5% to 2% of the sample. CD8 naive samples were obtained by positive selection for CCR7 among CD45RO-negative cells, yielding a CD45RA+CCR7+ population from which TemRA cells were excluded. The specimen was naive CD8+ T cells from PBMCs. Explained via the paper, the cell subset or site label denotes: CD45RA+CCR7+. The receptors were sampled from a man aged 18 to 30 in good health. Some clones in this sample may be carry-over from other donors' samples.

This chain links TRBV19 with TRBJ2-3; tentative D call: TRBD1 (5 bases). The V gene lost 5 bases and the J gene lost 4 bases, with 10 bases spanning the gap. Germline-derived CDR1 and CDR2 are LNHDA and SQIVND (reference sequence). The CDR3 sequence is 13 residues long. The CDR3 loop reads CASSRQIPDTQYF. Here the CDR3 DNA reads TGTGCCAGTAGTCGACAGATCCCAGATACGCAGTATTTT. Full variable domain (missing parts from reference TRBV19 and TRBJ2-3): DGGITQSPKYLFRKEGQNVTLSCEQNLNHDAMYWYRQDPGQGLRLIYYSQIVNDFQKGDIAEGYSVSREKKESFPLTVTSAQKNPTAFYLCASSRQIPDTQYFGPGTRLTVL.

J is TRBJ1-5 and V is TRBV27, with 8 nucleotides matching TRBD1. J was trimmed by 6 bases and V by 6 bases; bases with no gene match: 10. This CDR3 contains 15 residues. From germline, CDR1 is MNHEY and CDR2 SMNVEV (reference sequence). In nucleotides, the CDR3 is TGTGCCAGCAGCCTCGGCAGGGGGCTTTCTCAGCCCCAGCATTTT. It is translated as CASSLGRGLSQPQHF.

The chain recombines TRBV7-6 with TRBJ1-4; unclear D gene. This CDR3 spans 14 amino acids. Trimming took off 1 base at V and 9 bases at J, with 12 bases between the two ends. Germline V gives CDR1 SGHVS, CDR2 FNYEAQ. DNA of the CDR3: TGTGCCAGCAGCTTAGGTCCACGCGCCCAAAAACTGTTTTTT. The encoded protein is CASSLGPRAQKLFF.

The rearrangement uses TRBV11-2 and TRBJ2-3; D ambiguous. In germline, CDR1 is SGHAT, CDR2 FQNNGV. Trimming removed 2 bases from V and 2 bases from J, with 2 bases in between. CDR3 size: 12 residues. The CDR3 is CASSLPTDTQYF. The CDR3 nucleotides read TGTGCCAGCAGCTTACCCACAGATACGCAGTATTTT.

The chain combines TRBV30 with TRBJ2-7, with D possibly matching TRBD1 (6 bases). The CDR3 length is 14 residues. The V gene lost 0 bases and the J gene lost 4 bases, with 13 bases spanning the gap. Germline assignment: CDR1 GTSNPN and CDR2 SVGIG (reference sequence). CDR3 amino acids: CAWSVGDRQYEQYF. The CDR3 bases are TGTGCCTGGAGTGTAGGTGACAGGCAATACGAGCAGTACTTC.

The CDR3 spells CASSYMRSGRTEAFF. The DNA for the CDR3 is TGTGCCAGCAGTTATATGCGGTCGGGGCGCACTGAAGCTTTCTTT. The chain uses TRBV6-5 and TRBJ1-1; perhaps TRBD1 as D (5 bases). Germline V gene sequence: CDR1 MNHEY, CDR2 SVGAGI. V was cut by 3 bases and J by 4 bases, with 15 bases left in between. The CDR3 totals 15 residues.

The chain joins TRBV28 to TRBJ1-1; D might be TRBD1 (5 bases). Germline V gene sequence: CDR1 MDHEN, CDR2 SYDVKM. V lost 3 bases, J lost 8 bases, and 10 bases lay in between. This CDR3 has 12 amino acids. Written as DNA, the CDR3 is TGTGCCAGCAGTTTTGGGGGTTACGAAGCTTTCTTT. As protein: CASSFGGYEAFF.

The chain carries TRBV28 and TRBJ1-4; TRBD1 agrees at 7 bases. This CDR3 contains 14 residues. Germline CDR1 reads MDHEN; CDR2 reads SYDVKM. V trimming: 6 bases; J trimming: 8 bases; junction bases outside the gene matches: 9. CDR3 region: CASRPDRVAEKLFF. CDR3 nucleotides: TGTGCCAGCAGGCCTGACAGGGTGGCCGAAAAACTGTTTTTT.

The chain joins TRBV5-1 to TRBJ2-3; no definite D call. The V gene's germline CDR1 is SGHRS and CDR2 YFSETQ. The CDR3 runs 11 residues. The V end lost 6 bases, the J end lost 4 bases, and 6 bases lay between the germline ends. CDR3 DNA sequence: TGCGCCAGCATACATGCAGATACGCAGTATTTT. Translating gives CASIHADTQYF. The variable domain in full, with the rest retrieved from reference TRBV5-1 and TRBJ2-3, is KAGVTQTPRYLIKTRGQQVTLSCSPISGHRSVSWYQQTPGQGLQFLFEYFSETQRNKGNFPGRFSGRQFSNSRSEMNVSTLELGDSALYLCASIHADTQYFGPGTRLTVL.

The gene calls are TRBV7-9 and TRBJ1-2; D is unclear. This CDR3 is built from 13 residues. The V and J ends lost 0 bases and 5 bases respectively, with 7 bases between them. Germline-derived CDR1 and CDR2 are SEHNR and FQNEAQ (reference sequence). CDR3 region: CASSLATAYGYTF. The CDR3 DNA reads TGTGCCAGCAGCTTAGCTACAGCTTATGGCTACACCTTC.

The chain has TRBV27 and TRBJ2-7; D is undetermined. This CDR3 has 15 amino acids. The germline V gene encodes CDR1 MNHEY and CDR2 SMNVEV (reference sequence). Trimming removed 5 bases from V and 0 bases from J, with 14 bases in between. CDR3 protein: CASSPPDASSYEQYF. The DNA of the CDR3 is TGTGCCAGCAGTCCCCCAGACGCAAGCTCCTACGAGCAGTACTTC.

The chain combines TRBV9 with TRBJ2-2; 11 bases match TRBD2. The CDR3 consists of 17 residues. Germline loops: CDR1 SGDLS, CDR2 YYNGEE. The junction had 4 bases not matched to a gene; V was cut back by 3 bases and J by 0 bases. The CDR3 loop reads CASSATLAGANTGELFF. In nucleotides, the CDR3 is TGTGCCAGCAGCGCCACACTAGCGGGAGCGAACACCGGGGAGCTGTTTTTT.

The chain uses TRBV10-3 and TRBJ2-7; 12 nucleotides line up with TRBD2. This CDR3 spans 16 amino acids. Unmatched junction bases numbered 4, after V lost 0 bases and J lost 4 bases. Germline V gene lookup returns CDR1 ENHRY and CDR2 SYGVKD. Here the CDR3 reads CAISESRLAGGYEQYF. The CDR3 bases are TGTGCCATCAGTGAGTCGCGGCTAGCGGGAGGGTACGAGCAGTACTTC.

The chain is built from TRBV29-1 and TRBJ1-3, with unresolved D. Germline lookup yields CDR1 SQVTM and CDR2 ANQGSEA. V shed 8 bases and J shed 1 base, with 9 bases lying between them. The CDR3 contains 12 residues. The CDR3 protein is CSSVGSGNTIYF. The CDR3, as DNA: TGCAGCTCCGTAGGATCTGGAAACACCATATATTTT.

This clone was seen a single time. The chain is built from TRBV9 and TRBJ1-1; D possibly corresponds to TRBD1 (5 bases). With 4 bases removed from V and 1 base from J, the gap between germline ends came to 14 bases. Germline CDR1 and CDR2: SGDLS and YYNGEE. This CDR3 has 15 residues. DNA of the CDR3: TGTGCCAGCAGCCAACTGCTCGGACAGAACACTGAAGCTTTCTTT. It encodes CASSQLLGQNTEAFF.

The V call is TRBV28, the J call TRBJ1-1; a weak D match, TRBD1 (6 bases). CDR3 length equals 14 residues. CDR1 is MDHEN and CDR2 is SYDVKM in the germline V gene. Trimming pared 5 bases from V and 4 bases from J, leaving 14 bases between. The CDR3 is CASSVTGAGTEAFF. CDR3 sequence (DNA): TGTGCCAGCAGTGTAACGGGGGCTGGCACTGAAGCTTTCTTT.

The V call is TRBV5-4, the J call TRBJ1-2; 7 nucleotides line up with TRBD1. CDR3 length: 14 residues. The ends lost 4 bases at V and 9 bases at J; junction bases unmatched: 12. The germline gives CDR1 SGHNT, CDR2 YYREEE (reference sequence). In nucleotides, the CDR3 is TGTGCCAGCAGCGGACAGGTCCCGCGCGTTAGCTACACCTTC. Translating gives CASSGQVPRVSYTF.

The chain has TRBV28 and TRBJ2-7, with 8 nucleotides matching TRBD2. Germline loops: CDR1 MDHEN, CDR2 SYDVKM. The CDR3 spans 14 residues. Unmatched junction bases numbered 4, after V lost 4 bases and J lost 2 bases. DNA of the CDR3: TGTGCCAGCAGTTCGGGAGGGATGACCTACGAGCAGTACTTC. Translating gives CASSSGGMTYEQYF.

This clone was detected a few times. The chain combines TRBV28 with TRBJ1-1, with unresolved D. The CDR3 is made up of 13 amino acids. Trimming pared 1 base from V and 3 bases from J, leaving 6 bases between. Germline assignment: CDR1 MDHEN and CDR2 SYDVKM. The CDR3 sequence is CASSLFRDTEAFF. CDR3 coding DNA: TGTGCCAGCAGTTTATTCCGGGACACTGAAGCTTTCTTT.

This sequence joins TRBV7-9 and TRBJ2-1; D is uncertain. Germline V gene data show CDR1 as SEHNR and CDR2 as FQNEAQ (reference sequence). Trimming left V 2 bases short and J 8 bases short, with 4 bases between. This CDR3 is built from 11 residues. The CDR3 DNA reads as TGTGCCAGCAGCTTATACGATGAGCAGTTCTTC. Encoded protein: CASSLYDEQFF.

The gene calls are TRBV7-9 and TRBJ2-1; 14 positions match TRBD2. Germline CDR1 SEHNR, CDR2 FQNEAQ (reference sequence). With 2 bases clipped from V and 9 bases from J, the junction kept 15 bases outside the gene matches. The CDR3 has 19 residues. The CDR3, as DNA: TGTGCCAGCAGCTTACCCACAGAGACTAGCGGGAGGGTCACGCGTGAGCAGTTCTTC. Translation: CASSLPTETSGRVTREQFF.

CDR3 amino acids: CASSQFRRQGASNQPQHF. CDR3 nucleotide sequence: TGCGCCAGCAGCCAATTCCGTCGGCAGGGGGCGTCCAATCAGCCCCAGCATTTT. The rearrangement joins TRBV4-1 to TRBJ1-5; 8 nucleotides match TRBD1. Unmatched junction bases numbered 12, after V lost 2 bases and J lost 3 bases. This CDR3 region has 18 residues. The germline CDR1 and CDR2 sequences are MGHRA and YSYEKL.